In this sample, the clone carrying this TCR beta chain turned up many times. Its target is unknown. Since a much larger clone is just one base distant, this may be a read error. The entry originates in a study of T cells in Graves' hyperthyroidism and ophthalmopathy. In germline, CDR1 is SGHTA, CDR2 FQGNSA. The CDR3 contains 14 residues. Study-level results: Ophthalmopathy was separated from stable hyperthyroidism by a 13 V-J model.

From RNA transcripts, TCR beta CDR3 regions were amplified. Carried out on the TCR CDR3, a first-round RT-PCR used the HTBI primer set. MiXCR, run by TCRdb on the multiplex PCR reads, gives a single entry per CDR3 protein. The sample includes 700,000 to 950,000 distinct CDR3 sequences, 30% to 40% of them seen just once. Sequenced: blood. This sequence originates from a woman aged 40 to 50 with Graves' hyperthyroidism. This chain joins TRBV7-2 and TRBJ2-5; D is possibly TRBD1 or TRBD2 (5 bases each). CDR3 bases: TGTGCCAGCAGCTTAGATTCGAGGGGAGAGACCCGGTACTTC. Protein product: CASSLDSRGETRYF.